This record looks at one T cell receptor (beta chain) sequence and its context. As yet, its antigen is unknown. This entry belongs to a study of cytomegalovirus exposure and HLA in healthy donors. Regarding the study as a whole: The authors enumerated over 150 TCR beta chains as linked to cytomegalovirus. The authors later found most CMV-associated TCR beta chains appeared HLA-restricted.

Germline assignment: CDR1 MNHNS and CDR2 SASEGT. Trimming took 8 bases from V and 4 from J, leaving 12 bases between them. The CDR3 runs to 13 residues. Primers included in the PCR were 60 Vbeta and 13 Jbeta primers. This table comes from immunoSEQ multiplex PCR, and its TCRdb copy is limited to in-frame clones, with some not included. There are tens of thousands of clones in the sample; about 80% occur only once, and around 6.3% lies in the top ten. The sequence was collected from a man over 45 in good health and CMV-seronegative. The material sequenced was PBMCs. This rearrangement joins TRBV6-1 to TRBJ1-5; D uncertain. CDR3 coding DNA: TGTGCCAGCTGCACAGACCCTAATCAGCCCCAGCATTTT. It codes for CASCTDPNQPQHF.